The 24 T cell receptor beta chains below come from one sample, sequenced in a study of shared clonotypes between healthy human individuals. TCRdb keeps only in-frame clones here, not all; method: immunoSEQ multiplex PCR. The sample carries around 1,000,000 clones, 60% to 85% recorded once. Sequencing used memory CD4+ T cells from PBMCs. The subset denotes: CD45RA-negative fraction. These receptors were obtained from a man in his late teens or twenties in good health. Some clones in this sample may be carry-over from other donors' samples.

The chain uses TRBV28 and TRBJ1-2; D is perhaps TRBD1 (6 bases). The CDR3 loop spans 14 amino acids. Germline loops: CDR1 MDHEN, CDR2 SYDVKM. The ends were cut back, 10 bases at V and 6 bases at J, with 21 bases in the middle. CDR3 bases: TGTGCCACACGGAGGGCAGGGGCCTTCCATGGCTACACCTTC. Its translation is CATRRAGAFHGYTF.

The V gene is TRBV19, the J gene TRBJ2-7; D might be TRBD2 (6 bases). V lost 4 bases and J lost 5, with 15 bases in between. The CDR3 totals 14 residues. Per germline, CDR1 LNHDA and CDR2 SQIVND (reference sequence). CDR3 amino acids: CASSSGLPGDEQYF. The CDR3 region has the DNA TGTGCCAGTAGTAGCGGACTCCCGGGGGACGAGCAGTACTTC.

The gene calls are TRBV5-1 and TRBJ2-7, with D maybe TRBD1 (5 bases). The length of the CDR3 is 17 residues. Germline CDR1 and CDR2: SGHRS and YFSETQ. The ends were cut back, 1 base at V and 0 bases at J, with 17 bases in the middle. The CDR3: CASSLRSSGHPSYEQYF. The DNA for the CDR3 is TGCGCCAGCAGCTTGAGGAGTAGTGGACACCCCTCCTACGAGCAGTACTTC.

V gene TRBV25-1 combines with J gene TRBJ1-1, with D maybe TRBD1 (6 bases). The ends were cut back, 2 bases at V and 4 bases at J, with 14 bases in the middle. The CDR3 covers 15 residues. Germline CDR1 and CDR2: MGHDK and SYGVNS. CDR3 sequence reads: CASSEAIQGTTEAFF. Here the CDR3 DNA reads TGTGCCAGCAGTGAAGCAATACAGGGAACCACTGAAGCTTTCTTT. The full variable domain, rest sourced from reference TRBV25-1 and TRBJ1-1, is EADIYQTPRYLVIGTGKKITLECSQTMGHDKMYWYQQDPGMELHLIHYSYGVNSTEKGDLSSESTVSRIRTEHFPLTLESARPSHTSQYLCASSEAIQGTTEAFFGQGTRLTVV.

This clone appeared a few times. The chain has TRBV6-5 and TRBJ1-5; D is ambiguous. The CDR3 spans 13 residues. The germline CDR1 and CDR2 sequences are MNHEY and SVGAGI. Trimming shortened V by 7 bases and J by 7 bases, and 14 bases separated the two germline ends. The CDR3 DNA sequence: TGTGCCAGCACCAACAGTGGCGGGCAGCCCCAGCATTTT. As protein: CASTNSGGQPQHF.

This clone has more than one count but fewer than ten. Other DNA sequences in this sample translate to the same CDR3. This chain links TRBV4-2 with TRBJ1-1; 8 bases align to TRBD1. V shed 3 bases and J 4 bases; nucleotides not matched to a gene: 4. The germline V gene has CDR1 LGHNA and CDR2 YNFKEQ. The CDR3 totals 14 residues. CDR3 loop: CASSQTGAGTEAFF. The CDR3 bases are TGTGCCAGCAGCCAGACAGGGGCGGGCACTGAAGCTTTCTTT.

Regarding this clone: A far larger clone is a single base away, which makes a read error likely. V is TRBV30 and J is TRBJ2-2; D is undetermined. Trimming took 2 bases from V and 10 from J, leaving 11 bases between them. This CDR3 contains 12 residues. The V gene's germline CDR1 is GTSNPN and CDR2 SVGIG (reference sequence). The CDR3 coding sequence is TGTGCCTGGAGTTTACCGGTAACGGAGCTGTTTTTT. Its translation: CAWSLPVTELFF. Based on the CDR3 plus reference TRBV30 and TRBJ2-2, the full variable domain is SQTIHQWPATLVQPVGSPLSLECTVEGTSNPNLYWYRQAAGRGLQLLFYSVGIGQISSEVPQNLSASRPQDRQFILSSKKLLLSDSGFYLCAWSLPVTELFFGEGSRLTVL.

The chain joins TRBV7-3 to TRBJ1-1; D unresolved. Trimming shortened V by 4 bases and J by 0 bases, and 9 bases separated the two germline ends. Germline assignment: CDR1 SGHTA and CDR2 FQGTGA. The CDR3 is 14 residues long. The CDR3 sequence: CASSSTPMNTEAFF. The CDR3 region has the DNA TGTGCCAGCAGCTCGACACCAATGAACACTGAAGCTTTCTTT.

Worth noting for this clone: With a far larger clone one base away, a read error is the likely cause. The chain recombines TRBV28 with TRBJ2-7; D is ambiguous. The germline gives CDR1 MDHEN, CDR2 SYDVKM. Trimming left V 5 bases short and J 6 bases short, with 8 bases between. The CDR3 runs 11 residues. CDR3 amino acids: CASSAVTEQYF. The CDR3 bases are TGTGCCAGCAGTGCAGTGACCGAGCAGTACTTC.

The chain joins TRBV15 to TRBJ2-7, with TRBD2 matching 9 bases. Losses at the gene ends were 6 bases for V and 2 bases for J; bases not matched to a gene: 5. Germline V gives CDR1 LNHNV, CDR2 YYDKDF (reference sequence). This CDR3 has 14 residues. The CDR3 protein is CATRPLAGTYEQYF. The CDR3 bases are TGTGCCACCAGGCCGCTAGCGGGGACCTACGAGCAGTACTTC.

The CDR3: CASSLLRTSGSPTYEQYF. The CDR3 DNA reads as TGTGCCAGCAGCTTACTTAGGACTAGCGGGAGTCCCACCTACGAGCAGTACTTC. V is TRBV11-3 and J is TRBJ2-7; 13 positions agree with TRBD2. The V segment lost 2 bases and the J segment 2 bases; nucleotides outside the gene matches: 9. The CDR3 length is 18 residues. Germline loops: CDR1 SGHNT, CDR2 YENEEA.

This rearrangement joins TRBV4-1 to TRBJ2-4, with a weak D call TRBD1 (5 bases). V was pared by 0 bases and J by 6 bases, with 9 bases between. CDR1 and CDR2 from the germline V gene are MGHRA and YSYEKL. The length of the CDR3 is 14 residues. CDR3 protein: CASSQDLGRNIQYF. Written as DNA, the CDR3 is TGCGCCAGCAGCCAAGATCTGGGGCGAAACATTCAGTACTTC.

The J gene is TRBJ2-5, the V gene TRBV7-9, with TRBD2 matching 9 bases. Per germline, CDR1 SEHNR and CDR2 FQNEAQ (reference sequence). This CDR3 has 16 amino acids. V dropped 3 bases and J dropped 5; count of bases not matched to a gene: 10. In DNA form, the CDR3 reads TGTGCCAGCAGCTTTAGCGGGAGCACAATCGCCGAGACCCAGTACTTC. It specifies CASSFSGSTIAETQYF.

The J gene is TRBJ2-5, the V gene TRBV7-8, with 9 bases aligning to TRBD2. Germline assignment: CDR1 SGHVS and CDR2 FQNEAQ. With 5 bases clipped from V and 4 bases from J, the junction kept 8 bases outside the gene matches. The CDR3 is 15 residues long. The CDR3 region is CASSPVPSGIETQYF. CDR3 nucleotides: TGTGCCAGCAGCCCGGTTCCTAGCGGGATAGAGACCCAGTACTTC.

The CDR3: CASSQGTRQRGTEAFF. The CDR3 DNA is TGTGCCAGCAGTCAAGGGACCCGGCAGCGGGGGACTGAAGCTTTCTTT. The chain joins TRBV6-6 to TRBJ1-1, with D maybe TRBD1 (5 bases). Per germline, CDR1 MNHNY and CDR2 SVGAGI (reference sequence). CDR3 size: 16 residues. V lost 5 bases, J lost 5 bases, and 21 bases lay in between.

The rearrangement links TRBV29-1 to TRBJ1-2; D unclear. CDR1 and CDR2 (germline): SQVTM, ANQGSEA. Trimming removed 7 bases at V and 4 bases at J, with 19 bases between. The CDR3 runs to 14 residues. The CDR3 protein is CSAPPEGISYGYTF. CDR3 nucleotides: TGCAGCGCACCCCCCGAGGGAATCAGCTATGGCTACACCTTC.

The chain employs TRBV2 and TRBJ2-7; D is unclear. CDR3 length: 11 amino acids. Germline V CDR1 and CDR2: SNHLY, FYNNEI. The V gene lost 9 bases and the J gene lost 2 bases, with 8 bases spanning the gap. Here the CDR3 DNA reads TGTGCCAGTTCTTATCCCTACGAGCAGTACTTC. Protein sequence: CASSYPYEQYF. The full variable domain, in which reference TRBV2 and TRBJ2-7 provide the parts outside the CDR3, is EPEVTQTPSHQVTQMGQEVILRCVPISNHLYFYWYRQILGQKVEFLVSFYNNEISEKSEIFDDQFSVERPDGSNFTLKIRSTKLEDSAMYFCASSYPYEQYFGPGTRLTVT.

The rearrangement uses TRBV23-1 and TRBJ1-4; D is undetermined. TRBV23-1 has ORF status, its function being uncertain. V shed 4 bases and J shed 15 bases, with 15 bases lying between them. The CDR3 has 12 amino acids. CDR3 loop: CASSLRASFMFF. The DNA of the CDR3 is TGCGCCAGCAGTCTCCGGGCGTCCTTCATGTTTTTT.

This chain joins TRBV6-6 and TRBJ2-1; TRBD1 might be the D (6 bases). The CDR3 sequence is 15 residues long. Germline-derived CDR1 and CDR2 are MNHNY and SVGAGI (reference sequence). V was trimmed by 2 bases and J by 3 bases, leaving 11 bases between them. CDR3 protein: CASSYHQDSYNEQFF. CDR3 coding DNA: TGTGCCAGCAGTTACCACCAGGACAGCTACAATGAGCAGTTCTTC.

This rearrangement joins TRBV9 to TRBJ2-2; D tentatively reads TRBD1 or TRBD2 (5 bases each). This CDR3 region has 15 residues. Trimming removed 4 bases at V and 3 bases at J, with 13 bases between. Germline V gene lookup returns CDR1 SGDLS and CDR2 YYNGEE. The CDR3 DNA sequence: TGTGCCAGCAGCCCGAGGGGCGGACACACCGGGGAGCTGTTTTTT. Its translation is CASSPRGGHTGELFF.

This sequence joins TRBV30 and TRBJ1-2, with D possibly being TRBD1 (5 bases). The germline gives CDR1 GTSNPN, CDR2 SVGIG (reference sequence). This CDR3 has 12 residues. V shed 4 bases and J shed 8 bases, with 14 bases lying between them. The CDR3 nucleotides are TGTGCCTGGAAGAAAGGGTGGGGCGGCTACACCTTC. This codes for CAWKKGWGGYTF.

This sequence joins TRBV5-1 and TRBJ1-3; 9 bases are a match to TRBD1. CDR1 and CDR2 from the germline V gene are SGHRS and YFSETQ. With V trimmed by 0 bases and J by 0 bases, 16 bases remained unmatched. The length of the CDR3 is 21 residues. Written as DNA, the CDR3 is TGCGCCAGCAGCTTGGCCTTGGGACAGGGCCCCAAGGGGCACTCTGGAAACACCATATATTTT. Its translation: CASSLALGQGPKGHSGNTIYF.

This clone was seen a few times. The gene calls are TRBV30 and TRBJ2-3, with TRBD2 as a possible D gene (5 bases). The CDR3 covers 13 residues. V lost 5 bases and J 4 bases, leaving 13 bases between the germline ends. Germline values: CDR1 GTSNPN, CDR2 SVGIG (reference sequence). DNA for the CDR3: TGTGCCTGGGGTTCCGCCGGGGCAGATACGCAGTATTTT. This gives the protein CAWGSAGADTQYF.

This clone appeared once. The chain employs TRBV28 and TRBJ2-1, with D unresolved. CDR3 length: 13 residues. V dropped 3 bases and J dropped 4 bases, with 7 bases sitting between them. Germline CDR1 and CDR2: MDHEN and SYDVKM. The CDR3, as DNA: TGTGCCAGCAGTTTCCAGACTTACAATGAGCAGTTCTTC. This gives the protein CASSFQTYNEQFF.